This TCR beta chain was obtained from a study of molecular identifiers for immune sequencing clone quantification. The germline CDR1 and CDR2 sequences are SGHVS and FQNEAQ. The CDR3 sequence is 16 residues long. Trimming shortened V by 2 bases and J by 4 bases, and 15 bases separated the two germline ends. TCRdb recomputed calls from the PCR reads with MiXCR, one row per CDR3 protein. The sample has around 94,000 distinct CDR3 sequences, about 35% seen once. The sequence came from a human donor in good health. Some libraries in this study had Jurkat cell RNA spiked in. The source material was naive CD8+ T cells from blood, with Jurkat cell RNA spiked in. Subset here: FACS-sorted CD8+CD4-CCR7+CD45RA+ naive T cells. The V call is TRBV7-8, the J call TRBJ2-1; D may match TRBD1 or TRBD2 (7 bases each). The DNA for the CDR3 is TGTGCCAGCAGCTTATGGGGAGGGGGCGGGTACAATGAGCAGTTCTTC. This sequence encodes CASSLWGGGGYNEQFF.